This T cell receptor beta chain derives from a study of Tregs in tolerant kidney transplant recipients. Method: immunoSEQ multiplex PCR; TCRdb's copy keeps in-frame clones and lacks some. The data hold 240,000 or so clones, with 80% to 85% observed a single time. A remark on this clone: Its antigen remains unidentified.

General study findings and limits: Tregs expanded with activated donor B cells seemed most donor-specific.

This CDR3 region has 16 residues. Germline-derived CDR1 and CDR2 are SGHTA and FQGNSA. With 2 bases removed from V and 5 bases from J, the gap between germline ends came to 18 bases. The sequenced sample consisted of CD4+ T cells from blood. The chain uses TRBV7-2 and TRBJ2-5; D perhaps matches TRBD2 (5 bases). This clonotype was obtained from a human donor in good health. In nucleotides, the CDR3 is TGTGCCAGCAGCTTATGGAGGCAGCCATCGGGGGAGACCCAGTACTTC. Protein product: CASSLWRQPSGETQYF.